These 10 T cell receptor delta chains share one sample of origin, sequenced in a study of gamma-delta chains in newborns, infants, children. TCRdb re-called clones from the reads using CATT. Of 870 or so delta-chain clones in the sample, under 2% were seen once. Sequenced sample: blood. The source of these receptors is a child in good health.

This clone was observed a few times. TCRdb has a much larger clone's protein, which differs at residue 12 from the translation of this DNA, likely because of a read error; what is shown is the protein translated from the DNA. The genes are TRDV2 and TRDJ1; 12 bases match TRDD3. Germline CDR1 reads GEAIGNYY; CDR2 reads EKD. V lost 0 bases, J lost 9 bases, and 16 bases stayed unmatched. The CDR3 covers 18 residues. This CDR3 is CACDTVSGGYDGTLQLIF. The CDR3 DNA reads TGTGCCTGTGACACCGTATCTGGGGGATACGATGGGACCCTCCAACTCATCTTT.

Remarks on this clone: For this DNA, TCRdb reports the protein of a much larger clone, which diverges at residue 11, most likely from a read error; the protein presented here is translated directly from the DNA. V is TRDV2 and J is TRDJ1; D perhaps matches TRDD3 (6 bases). The ends were cut back, 0 bases at V and 0 bases at J, with 22 bases in the middle. Germline V gives CDR1 GEAIGNYY, CDR2 EKD. This CDR3 is 19 amino acids long. In DNA form, the CDR3 reads TGTGCCTGTGACACCTTGAATGGGGGGCCTCTCGGCTACACCGATAAACTCATCTTT. Amino acid sequence: CACDTLNGGPLGYTDKLIF.

V is TRDV2 and J is TRDJ1; 11 bases are a match to TRDD3. Trimming took 0 bases from V and 9 from J; bases not matched to a gene: 8. Germline CDR1 GEAIGNYY, CDR2 EKD. This CDR3 region has 15 residues. The CDR3 DNA reads as TGTGCCTGTGACACCGTAGAATGGGGGATACGTGAACTCATCTTT. Translation: CACDTVEWGIRELIF.

This clone was counted only a few times. The J gene is TRDJ3, the V gene TRDV2, with 10 bases that match TRDD3. J lost 3 bases, V lost 3 bases, and 10 bases had no gene match. Germline V gene sequence: CDR1 GEAIGNYY, CDR2 EKD. The CDR3 loop spans 19 amino acids. The chain's CDR3 is CACDLLGDSPRWDTRQMFF. CDR3 coding DNA: TGTGCCTGTGACCTACTGGGGGATTCGCCTCGCTGGGACACCCGACAGATGTTTTTC.

Details on this clone: The protein TCRdb gives is from a much larger clone and does not agree with this DNA's translation at residue 7, likely a read error; the protein shown here comes from the DNA. This rearrangement joins TRDV2 to TRDJ1, with TRDD3 matching over 13 bases. Losses at the gene ends were 3 bases for V and 2 bases for J; bases not matched to a gene: 11. This CDR3 contains 18 residues. Per the germline V gene, CDR1 is GEAIGNYY and CDR2 is EKD. CDR3 coding DNA: TGTGCCTGTGACCTTCTCGGTACTGGGGGATACGCGACCGATAAACTCATCTTT. Protein sequence: CACDLLGTGGYATDKLIF.

This clone was picked up a small number of times. The TCRdb protein, from a much larger clone, departs from this DNA's translation at residue 4, likely by read error; the protein shown derives from the DNA. The chain's CDR3 is CACNTVSGGYDRTLQLIF. DNA of the CDR3: TGTGCCTGTAACACCGTATCTGGGGGATACGATAGGACCCTCCAACTCATCTTT. The chain is built from TRDV2 and TRDJ1, with 12 bases matching TRDD3. The CDR3 sequence is 18 residues long. Germline CDR1 and CDR2: GEAIGNYY and EKD.

Points on this clone: The likely explanation is a read error, given a far larger clone one base away. The same CDR3 arises from other DNA sequences in this sample as well. V and J are TRDV2 and TRDJ1; 8 bases are shared with TRDD3. The CDR3 has 16 amino acids. From germline, CDR1 is GEAIGNYY and CDR2 EKD. The CDR3 DNA reads TGTGCCTGTGACACCCTGGGGGAGAGGTACACCGATAAGCTCATCTTT. Translated: CACDTLGERYTDKLIF.

This clone was seen only a few times. The chain couples TRDV2 to TRDJ1; D gene uncertain. CDR3 length: 17 residues. Germline CDR1 is GEAIGNYY and CDR2 is EKD. Deletions cut 0 bases from V and 0 bases from J, with 16 bases between. In nucleotides, the CDR3 is TGTGCCTGTGACACCGTCTCACCCATTAAGTACACCGATAAACTCATCTTT. This encodes CACDTVSPIKYTDKLIF.

The chain carries TRDV2 and TRDJ3, with TRDD3 matching over 7 bases. Germline V lookup: CDR1 GEAIGNYY, CDR2 EKD. With V trimmed by 0 bases and J by 0 bases, 4 bases remained unmatched. CDR3 length: 18 residues. The CDR3 DNA follows: TGTGCCTGTGACACCGGGATACCGAGCTCCTGGGACACCCGACAGATGTTTTTC. It specifies CACDTGIPSSWDTRQMFF.

As regards this clone: The TCRdb protein, from a much larger clone, departs from this DNA's translation at residue 17, likely by read error; the protein shown derives from the DNA. This sequence joins TRDV2 and TRDJ1, with 10 bases identical to TRDD3. CDR1 GEAIGNYY and CDR2 EKD come from the germline V gene. There are 19 residues in the CDR3. The chain's CDR3 is CACDSVLTGGLERTDKFIF. The CDR3 region has the DNA TGTGCCTGTGACTCCGTCCTTACTGGGGGATTAGAGCGGACCGATAAATTCATCTTT.